Ten or more counts support the clone carrying this TCR beta chain. The antigen is undetermined. This sample is part of a study of identical twins. The germline gives CDR1 SEHNR, CDR2 FQNEAQ (reference sequence). This CDR3 spans 11 amino acids. Deletions cut 4 bases from V and 6 bases from J, with 7 bases between. From the 5' RACE reads, TCRdb called clonotypes with MiXCR, one entry per CDR3 protein. The sample records some 500,000 distinct CDR3 sequences, around 20% being singletons. The study, taken as a whole, reports: Conclusions rested on cross-sectional statistics rather than following the same donors.

Separately, the same data were catalogued under a study of T cells expressing NK-cell markers. Per that study: Sorted T-cell subsets CD3+CD56+NKG2C+, CD3+CD56+NKG2C- and CD3+CD56-NKG2C+ were TCR beta-sequenced.

This receptor was obtained from a woman between 18 and 29 years old in good health. Material: CD4+ T cells sorted from blood. The rearrangement links TRBV7-9 to TRBJ2-7; D is unclear. The DNA for the CDR3 is TGTGCCAGCAGCTCCCAGTTCGAGCAGTACTTC. It translates to CASSSQFEQYF.